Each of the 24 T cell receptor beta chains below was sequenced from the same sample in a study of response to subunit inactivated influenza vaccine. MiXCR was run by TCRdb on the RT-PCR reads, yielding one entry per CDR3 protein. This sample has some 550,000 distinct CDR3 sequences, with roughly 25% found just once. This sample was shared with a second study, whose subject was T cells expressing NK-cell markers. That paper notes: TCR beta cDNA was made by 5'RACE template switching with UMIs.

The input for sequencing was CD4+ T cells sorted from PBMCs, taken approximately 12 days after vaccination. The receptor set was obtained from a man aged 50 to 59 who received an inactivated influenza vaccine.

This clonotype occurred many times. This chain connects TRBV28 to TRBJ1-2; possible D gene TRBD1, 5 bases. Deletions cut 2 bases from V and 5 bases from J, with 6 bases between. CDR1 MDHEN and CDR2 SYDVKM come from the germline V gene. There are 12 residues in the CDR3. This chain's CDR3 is CASSLKGYGYTF. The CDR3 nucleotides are TGTGCCAGCAGTTTAAAGGGGTATGGCTACACCTTC.

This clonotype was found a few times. The CDR3 sequence is CSVDRTGDTYEQYF. The CDR3 DNA reads TGCAGCGTTGACAGGACAGGGGACACCTACGAGCAGTACTTC. The gene calls are TRBV29-1 and TRBJ2-7; 9 bases match TRBD1. The germline V gene encodes CDR1 SQVTM and CDR2 ANQGSEA. The J segment lost 2 bases and the V segment lost 3 bases, leaving 5 bases of the junction unmatched. The CDR3 is 14 residues long.

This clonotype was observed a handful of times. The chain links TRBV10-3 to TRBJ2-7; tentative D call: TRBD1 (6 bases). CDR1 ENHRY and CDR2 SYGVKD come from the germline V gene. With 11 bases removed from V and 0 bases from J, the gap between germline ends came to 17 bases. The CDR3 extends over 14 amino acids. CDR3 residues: CAARQAPSSYEQYF. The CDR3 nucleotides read TGTGCCGCGAGACAGGCACCCAGCTCCTACGAGCAGTACTTC.

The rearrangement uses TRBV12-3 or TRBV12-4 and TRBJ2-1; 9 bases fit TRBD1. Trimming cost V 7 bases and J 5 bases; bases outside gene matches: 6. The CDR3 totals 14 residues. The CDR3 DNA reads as TGTGCCAGCAAAAGGGACAGGGTGGACAATGAGCAGTTCTTC. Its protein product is CASKRDRVDNEQFF.

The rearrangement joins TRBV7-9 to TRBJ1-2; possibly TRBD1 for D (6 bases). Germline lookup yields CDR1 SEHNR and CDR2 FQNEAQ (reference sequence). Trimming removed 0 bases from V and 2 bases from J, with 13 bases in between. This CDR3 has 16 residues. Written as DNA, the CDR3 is TGTGCCAGCAGCTTAGCGCGGGACACGCTAAACTATGGCTACACCTTC. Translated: CASSLARDTLNYGYTF. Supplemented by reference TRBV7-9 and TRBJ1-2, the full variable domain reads DTGVSQNPRHKITKRGQNVTFRCDPISEHNRLYWYRQTLGQGPEFLTYFQNEAQLEKSRLLSDRFSAERPKGSFSTLEIQRTEQGDSAMYLCASSLARDTLNYGYTFGSGTRLTVV.

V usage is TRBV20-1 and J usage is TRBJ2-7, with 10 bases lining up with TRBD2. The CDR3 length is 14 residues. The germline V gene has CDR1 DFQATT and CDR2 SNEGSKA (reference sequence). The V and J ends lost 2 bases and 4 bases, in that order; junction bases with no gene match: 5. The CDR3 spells CSARLTSGWYEQYF. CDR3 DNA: TGCAGTGCTAGATTGACTAGCGGGTGGTACGAGCAGTACTTC.

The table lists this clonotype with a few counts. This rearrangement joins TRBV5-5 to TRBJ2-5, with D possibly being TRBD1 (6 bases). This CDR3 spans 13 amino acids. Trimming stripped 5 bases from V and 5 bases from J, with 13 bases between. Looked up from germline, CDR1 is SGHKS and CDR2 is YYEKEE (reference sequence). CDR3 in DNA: TGTGCCAGCAGTCCCCTGGGGGCGGAGACCCAGTACTTC. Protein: CASSPLGAETQYF.

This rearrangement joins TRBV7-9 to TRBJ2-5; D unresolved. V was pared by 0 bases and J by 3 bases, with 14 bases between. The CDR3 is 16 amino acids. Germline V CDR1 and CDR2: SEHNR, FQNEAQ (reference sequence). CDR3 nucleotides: TGTGCCAGCAGCTTAGCCCGGCGGCTTGTTAAAGAGACCCAGTACTTC. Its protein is CASSLARRLVKETQYF. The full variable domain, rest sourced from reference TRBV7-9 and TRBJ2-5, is DTGVSQNPRHKITKRGQNVTFRCDPISEHNRLYWYRQTLGQGPEFLTYFQNEAQLEKSRLLSDRFSAERPKGSFSTLEIQRTEQGDSAMYLCASSLARRLVKETQYFGPGTRLLVL.

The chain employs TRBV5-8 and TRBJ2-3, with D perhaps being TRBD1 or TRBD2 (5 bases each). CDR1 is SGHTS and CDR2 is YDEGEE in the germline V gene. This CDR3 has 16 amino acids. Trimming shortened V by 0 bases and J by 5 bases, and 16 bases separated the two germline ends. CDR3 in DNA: TGTGCCAGCAGCTTGGGCGCTCTAGGTGGGGGAGATACGCAGTATTTT. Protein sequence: CASSLGALGGGDTQYF.

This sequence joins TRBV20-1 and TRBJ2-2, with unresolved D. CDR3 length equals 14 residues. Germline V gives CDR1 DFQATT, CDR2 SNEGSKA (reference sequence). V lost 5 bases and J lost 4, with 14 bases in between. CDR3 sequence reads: CSALSAAGTGELFF. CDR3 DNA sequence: TGCAGTGCTCTCTCCGCGGCAGGCACCGGGGAGCTGTTTTTT.

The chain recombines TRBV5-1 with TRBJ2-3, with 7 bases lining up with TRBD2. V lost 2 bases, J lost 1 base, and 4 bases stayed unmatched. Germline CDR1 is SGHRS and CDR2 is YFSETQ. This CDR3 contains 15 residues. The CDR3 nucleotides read TGCGCCAGCAGCTTCGGGACTAAGGGCACAGATACGCAGTATTTT. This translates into CASSFGTKGTDTQYF.

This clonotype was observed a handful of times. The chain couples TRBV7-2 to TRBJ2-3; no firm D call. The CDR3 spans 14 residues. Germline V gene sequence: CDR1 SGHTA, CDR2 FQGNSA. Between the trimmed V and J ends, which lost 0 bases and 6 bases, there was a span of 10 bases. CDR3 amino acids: CASSLAWPRDTQYF. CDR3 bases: TGTGCCAGCAGCTTAGCGTGGCCTCGGGATACGCAGTATTTT.

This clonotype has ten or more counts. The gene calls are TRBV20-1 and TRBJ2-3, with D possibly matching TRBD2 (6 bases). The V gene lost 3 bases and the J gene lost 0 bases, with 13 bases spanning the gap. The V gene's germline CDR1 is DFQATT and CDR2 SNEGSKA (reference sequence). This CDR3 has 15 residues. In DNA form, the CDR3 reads TGCAGTGCTAGCCCGGGACTGACAAGCACAGATACGCAGTATTTT. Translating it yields CSASPGLTSTDTQYF.

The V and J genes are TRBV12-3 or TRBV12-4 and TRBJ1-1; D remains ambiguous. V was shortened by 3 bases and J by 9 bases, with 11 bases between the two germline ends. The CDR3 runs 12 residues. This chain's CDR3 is CASSFEVLKAFF. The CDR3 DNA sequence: TGTGCCAGCAGTTTTGAGGTATTAAAAGCTTTCTTT.

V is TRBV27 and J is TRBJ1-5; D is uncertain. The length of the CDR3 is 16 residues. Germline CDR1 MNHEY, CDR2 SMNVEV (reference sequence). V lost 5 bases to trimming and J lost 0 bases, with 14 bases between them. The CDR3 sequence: CASSPSLGYSNQPQHF. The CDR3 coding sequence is TGTGCCAGCAGTCCGTCGTTGGGCTATAGCAATCAGCCCCAGCATTTT.

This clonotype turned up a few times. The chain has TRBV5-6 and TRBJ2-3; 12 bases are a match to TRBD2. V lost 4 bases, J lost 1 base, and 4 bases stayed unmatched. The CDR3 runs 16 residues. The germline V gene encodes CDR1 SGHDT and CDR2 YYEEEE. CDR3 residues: CASSLLAGGGTDTQYF. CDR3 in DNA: TGTGCCAGCAGCCTACTAGCGGGAGGTGGCACAGATACGCAGTATTTT.

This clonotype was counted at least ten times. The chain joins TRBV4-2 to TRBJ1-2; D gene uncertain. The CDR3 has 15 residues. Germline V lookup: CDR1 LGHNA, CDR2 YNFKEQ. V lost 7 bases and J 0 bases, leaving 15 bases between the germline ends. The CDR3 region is CASTPDAKTNYGYTF. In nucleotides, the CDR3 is TGTGCCAGCACCCCCGACGCCAAGACTAACTATGGCTACACCTTC.

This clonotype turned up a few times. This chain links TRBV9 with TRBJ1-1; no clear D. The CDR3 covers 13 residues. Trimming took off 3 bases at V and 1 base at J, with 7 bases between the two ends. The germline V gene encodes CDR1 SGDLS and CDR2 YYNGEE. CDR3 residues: CASSGYKNTEAFF. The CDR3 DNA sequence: TGTGCCAGCAGCGGCTACAAGAACACTGAAGCTTTCTTT. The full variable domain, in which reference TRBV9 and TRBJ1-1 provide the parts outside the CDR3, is DSGVTQTPKHLITATGQRVTLRCSPRSGDLSVYWYQQSLDQGLQFLIQYYNGEERAKGNILERFSAQQFPDLHSELNLSSLELGDSALYFCASSGYKNTEAFFGQGTRLTVV.

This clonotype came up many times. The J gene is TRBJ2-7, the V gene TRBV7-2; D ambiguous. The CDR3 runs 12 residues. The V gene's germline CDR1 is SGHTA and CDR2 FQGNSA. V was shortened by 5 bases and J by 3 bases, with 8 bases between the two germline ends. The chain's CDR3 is CASSLTLYEQYF. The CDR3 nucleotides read TGTGCCAGCAGCCTGACACTCTACGAGCAGTACTTC. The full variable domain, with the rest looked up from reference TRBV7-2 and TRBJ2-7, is GAGVSQSPSNKVTEKGKDVELRCDPISGHTALYWYRQSLGQGLEFLIYFQGNSAPDKSGLPSDRFSAERTGGSVSTLTIQRTQQEDSAVYLCASSLTLYEQYFGPGTRLTVT.

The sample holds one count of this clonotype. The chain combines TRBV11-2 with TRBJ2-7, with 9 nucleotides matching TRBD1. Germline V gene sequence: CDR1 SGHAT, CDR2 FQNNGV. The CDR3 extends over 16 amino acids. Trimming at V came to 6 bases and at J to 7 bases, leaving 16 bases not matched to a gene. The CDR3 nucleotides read TGTGCCAGCAGACAAAGCCTAGGGGACAGGGCGAGGGAGCAGTACTTC. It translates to CASRQSLGDRAREQYF.

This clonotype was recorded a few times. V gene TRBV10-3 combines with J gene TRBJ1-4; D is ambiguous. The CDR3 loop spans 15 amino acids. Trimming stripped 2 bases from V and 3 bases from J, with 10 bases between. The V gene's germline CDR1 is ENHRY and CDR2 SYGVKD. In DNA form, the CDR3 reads TGTGCCATCAGTGAGGGGGAAGGAGCTAATGAAAAACTGTTTTTT. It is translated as CAISEGEGANEKLFF.

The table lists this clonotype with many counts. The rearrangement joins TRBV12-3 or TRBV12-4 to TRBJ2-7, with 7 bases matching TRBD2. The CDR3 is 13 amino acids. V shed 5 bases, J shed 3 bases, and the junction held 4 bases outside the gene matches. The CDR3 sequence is CASSRDYSYEQYF. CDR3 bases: TGTGCCAGCAGTCGGGACTACAGCTACGAGCAGTACTTC.

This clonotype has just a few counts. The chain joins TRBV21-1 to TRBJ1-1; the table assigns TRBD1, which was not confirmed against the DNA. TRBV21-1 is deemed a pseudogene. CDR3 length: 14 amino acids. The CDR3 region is CASKAGRRDTEAFF. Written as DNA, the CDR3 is TGTGCCAGCAAGGCAGGGCGCCGGGACACTGAAGCTTTCTTT.

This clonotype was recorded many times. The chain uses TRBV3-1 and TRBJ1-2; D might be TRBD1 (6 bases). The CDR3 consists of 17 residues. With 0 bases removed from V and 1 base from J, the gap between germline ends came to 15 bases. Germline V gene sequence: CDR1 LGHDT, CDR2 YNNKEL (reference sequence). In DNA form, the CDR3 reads TGTGCCAGCAGCCAAGAAACCGGGACATCGCGTAACTATGGCTACACCTTC. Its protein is CASSQETGTSRNYGYTF.